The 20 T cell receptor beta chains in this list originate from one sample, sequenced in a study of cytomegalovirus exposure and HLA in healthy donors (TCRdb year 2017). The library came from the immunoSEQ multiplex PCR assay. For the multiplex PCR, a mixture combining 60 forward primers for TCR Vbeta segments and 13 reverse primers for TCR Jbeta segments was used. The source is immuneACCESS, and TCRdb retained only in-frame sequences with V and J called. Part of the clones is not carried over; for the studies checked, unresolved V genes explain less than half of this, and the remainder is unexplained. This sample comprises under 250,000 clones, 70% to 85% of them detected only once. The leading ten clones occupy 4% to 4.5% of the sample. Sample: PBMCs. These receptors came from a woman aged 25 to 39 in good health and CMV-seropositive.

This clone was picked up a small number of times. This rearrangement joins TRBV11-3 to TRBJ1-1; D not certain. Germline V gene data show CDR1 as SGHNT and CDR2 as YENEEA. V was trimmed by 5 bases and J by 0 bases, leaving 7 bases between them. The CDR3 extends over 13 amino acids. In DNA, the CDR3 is TGTGCCAGCAGCCCCTATCTGAACACTGAAGCTTTCTTT. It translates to CASSPYLNTEAFF.

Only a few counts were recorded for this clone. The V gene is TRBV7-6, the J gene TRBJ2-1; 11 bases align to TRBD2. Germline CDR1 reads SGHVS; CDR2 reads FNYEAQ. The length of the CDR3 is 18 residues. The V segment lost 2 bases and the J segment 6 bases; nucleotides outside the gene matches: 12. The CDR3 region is CASSLSSGRGRMGNEQFF. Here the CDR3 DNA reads TGTGCCAGCAGCTTAAGTAGCGGGAGGGGCAGAATGGGCAATGAGCAGTTCTTC. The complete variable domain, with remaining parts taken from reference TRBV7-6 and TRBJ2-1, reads GAGVSQSPRYKVTKRGQDVALRCDPISGHVSLYWYRQALGQGPEFLTYFNYEAQQDKSGLPNDRFSAERPEGSISTLTIQRTEQRDSAMYRCASSLSSGRGRMGNEQFFGPGTRLTVL.

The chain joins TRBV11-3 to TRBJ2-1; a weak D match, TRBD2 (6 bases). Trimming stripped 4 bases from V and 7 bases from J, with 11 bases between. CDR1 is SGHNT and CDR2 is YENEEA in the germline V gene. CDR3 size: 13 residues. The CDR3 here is CASSSEGLNEQFF. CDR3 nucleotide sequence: TGTGCCAGCAGCTCGGAGGGGCTAAATGAGCAGTTCTTC. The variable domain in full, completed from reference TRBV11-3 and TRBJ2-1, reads EAGVVQSPRYKIIEKKQPVAFWCNPISGHNTLYWYLQNLGQGPELLIRYENEEAVDDSQLPKDRFSAERLKGVDSTLKIQPAELGDSAVYLCASSSEGLNEQFFGPGTRLTVL.

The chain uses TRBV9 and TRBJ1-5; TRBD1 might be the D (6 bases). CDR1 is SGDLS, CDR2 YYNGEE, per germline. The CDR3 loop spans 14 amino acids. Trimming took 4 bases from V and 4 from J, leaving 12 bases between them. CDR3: CASSIGTSNQPQHF. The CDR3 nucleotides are TGTGCCAGCAGCATCGGGACAAGTAATCAGCCCCAGCATTTT.

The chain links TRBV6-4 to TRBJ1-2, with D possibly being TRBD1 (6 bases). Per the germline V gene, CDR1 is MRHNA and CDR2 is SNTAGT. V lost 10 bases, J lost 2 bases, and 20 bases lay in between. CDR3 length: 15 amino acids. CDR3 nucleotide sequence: TGTGCCACCAGACAGGAGCCAACTTTAAACTATGGCTACACCTTC. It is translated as CATRQEPTLNYGYTF.

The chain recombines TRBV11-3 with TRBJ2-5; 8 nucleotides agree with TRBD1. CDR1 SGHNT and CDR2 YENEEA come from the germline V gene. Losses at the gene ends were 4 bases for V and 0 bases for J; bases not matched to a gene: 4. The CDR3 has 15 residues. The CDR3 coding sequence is TGTGCCAGCAGCTATCGGACAGGGCACCAAGAGACCCAGTACTTC. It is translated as CASSYRTGHQETQYF. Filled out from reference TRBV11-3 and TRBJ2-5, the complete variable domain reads EAGVVQSPRYKIIEKKQPVAFWCNPISGHNTLYWYLQNLGQGPELLIRYENEEAVDDSQLPKDRFSAERLKGVDSTLKIQPAELGDSAVYLCASSYRTGHQETQYFGPGTRLLVL.

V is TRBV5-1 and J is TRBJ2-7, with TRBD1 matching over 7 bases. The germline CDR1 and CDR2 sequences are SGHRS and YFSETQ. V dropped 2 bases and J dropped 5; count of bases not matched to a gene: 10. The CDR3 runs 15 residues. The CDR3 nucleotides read TGCGCCAGCAGCTTCTACAGGGGCCCTAAGGACGAGCAGTACTTC. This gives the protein CASSFYRGPKDEQYF.

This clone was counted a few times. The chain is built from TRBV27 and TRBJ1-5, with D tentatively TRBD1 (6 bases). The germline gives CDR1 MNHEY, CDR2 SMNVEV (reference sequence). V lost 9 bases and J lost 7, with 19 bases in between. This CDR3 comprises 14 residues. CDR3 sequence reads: CASPGVGAAQPQHF. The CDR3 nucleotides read TGTGCCAGTCCAGGGGTGGGGGCGGCGCAGCCCCAGCATTTT.

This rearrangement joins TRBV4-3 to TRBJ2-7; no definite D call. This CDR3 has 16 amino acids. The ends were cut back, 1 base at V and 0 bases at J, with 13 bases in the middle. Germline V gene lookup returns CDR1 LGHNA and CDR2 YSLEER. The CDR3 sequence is CASSQGVLRSSYEQYF. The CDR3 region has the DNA TGCGCCAGCAGCCAAGGGGTTTTACGGAGCTCCTACGAGCAGTACTTC.

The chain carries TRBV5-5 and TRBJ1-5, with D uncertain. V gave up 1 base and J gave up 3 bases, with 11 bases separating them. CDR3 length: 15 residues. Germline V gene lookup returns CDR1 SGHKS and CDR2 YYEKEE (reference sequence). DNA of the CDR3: TGTGCCAGCAGCTTGAGTGGGCGAGACAATCAGCCCCAGCATTTT. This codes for CASSLSGRDNQPQHF.

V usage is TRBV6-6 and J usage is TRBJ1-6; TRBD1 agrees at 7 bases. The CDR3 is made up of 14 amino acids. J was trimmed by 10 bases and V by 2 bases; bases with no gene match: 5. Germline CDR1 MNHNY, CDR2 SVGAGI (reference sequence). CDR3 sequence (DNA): TGTGCCAGCAGTTACGTTCAGGGGGGATCACCCCTCCACTTT. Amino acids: CASSYVQGGSPLHF.

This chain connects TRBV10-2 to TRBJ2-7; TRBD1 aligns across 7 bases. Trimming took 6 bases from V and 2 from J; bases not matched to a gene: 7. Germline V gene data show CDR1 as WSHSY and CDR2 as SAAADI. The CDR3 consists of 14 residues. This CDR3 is CASSQGVKPYEQYF. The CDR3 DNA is TGCGCCAGCAGCCAGGGGGTCAAGCCCTACGAGCAGTACTTC.

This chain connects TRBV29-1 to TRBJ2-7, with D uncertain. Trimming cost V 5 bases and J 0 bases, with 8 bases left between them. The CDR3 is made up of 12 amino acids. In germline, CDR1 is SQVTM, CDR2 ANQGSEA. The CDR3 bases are TGCAGCGTTCGAGGAGCCTCCTACGAGCAGTACTTC. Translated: CSVRGASYEQYF.

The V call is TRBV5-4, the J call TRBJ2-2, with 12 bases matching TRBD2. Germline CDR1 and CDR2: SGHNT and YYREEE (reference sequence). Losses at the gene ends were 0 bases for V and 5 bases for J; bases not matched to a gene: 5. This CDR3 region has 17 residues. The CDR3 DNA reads TGTGCCAGCAGCTTGGCCCCGGGACTAGCGGGTACCGGGGAGCTGTTTTTT. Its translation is CASSLAPGLAGTGELFF.

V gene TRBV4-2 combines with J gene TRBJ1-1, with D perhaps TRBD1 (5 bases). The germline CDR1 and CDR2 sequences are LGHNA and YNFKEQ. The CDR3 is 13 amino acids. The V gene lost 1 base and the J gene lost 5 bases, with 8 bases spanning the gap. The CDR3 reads CASSQGDWTEAFF. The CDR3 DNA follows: TGTGCCAGCAGCCAAGGGGACTGGACTGAAGCTTTCTTT.

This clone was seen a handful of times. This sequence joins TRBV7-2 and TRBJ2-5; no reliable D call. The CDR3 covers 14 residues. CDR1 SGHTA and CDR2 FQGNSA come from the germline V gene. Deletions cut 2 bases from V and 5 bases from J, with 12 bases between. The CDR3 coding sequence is TGTGCCAGCAGCTTAAAAGCCCTTCGGGAGACCCAGTACTTC. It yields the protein CASSLKALRETQYF.

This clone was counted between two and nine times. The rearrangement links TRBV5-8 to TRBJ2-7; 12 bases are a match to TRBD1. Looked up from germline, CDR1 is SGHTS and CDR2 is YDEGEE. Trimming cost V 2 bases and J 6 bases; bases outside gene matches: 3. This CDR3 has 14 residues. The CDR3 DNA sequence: TGTGCCAGCAGCTTAGGGACAGGGGGCGTCGAGCAGTACTTC. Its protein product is CASSLGTGGVEQYF.

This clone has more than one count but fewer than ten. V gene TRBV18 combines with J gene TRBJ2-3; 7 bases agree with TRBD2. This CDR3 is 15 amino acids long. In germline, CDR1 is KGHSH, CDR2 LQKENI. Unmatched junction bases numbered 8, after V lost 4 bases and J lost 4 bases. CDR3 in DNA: TGTGCCAGCTCACAGACTAGCCCGGGCCCAGATACGCAGTATTTT. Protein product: CASSQTSPGPDTQYF.

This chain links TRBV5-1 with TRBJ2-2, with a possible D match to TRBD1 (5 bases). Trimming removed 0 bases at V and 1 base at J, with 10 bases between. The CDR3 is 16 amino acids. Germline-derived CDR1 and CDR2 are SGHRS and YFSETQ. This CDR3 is CASSLAGLENTGELFF. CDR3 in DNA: TGCGCCAGCAGCTTGGCAGGGCTCGAGAACACCGGGGAGCTGTTTTTT.

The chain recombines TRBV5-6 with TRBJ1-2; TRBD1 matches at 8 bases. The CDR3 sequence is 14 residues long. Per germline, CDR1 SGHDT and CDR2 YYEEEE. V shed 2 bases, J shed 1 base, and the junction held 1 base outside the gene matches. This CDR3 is CASSFRGLNYGYTF. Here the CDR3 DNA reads TGTGCCAGCAGCTTCAGGGGGCTTAACTATGGCTACACCTTC.